These 5 T cell receptor beta chains were all obtained from the same sample, sequenced in a study of shared clonotypes between healthy human individuals. The repertoire was sequenced with immunoSEQ multiplex PCR; TCRdb's copy has only in-frame clones and lacks some. The data hold about 2 million clones, with approximately 95% observed a single time. The sample taken for sequencing was naive CD4+ T cells sorted from blood. The subset: CD45RA+ positively selected. The receptor set was obtained from a young man in good health.

The chain carries TRBV7-9 and TRBJ2-5, with TRBD2 matching over 11 bases. This CDR3 region has 15 residues. Germline lookup yields CDR1 SEHNR and CDR2 FQNEAQ (reference sequence). The V and J ends lost 1 base and 5 bases, in that order; junction bases with no gene match: 3. CDR3 nucleotide sequence: TGTGCCAGCAGCTTAGTAGTAGCGGGAGGGGAGACCCAGTACTTC. Residues: CASSLVVAGGETQYF.

This clone was seen a single time. The chain has TRBV7-2 and TRBJ1-6; 11 bases fit TRBD1. V dropped 5 bases and J dropped 5; count of bases not matched to a gene: 14. Germline V gene lookup returns CDR1 SGHTA and CDR2 FQGNSA. The CDR3 is made up of 19 amino acids. The CDR3 DNA reads as TGTGCCAGCAGCCTAAAGGACAGGGGGCGCGATAATAATAATTCACCCCTCCACTTT. It translates to CASSLKDRGRDNNNSPLHF.

In this sample, this clone turned up a few times. The V gene is TRBV18, the J gene TRBJ1-5; no clear D gene. The germline CDR1 and CDR2 sequences are KGHSH and LQKENI. The CDR3 is made up of 15 amino acids. Trimming removed 4 bases from V and 5 bases from J, with 15 bases in between. In DNA form, the CDR3 reads TGTGCCAGCTCACTGTCAAATGTCGGGTATCAGCCCCAGCATTTT. Translation: CASSLSNVGYQPQHF.

Turning to this clone: Other DNA sequences of this sample code for an identical CDR3. The CDR3 DNA is TGTGCCATCAGTGAGACGGACAGGGGGACGGAAAAACTGTTTTTT. Translation: CAISETDRGTEKLFF. This chain uses TRBV10-3 with TRBJ1-4; 10 positions agree with TRBD1. Germline trimming cut 2 bases from V and 8 bases from J; bases unmatched to any gene: 5. Germline-derived CDR1 and CDR2 are ENHRY and SYGVKD. The CDR3 is 15 amino acids.

This sequence joins TRBV28 and TRBJ1-4, with unresolved D. Germline lookup yields CDR1 MDHEN and CDR2 SYDVKM. Trimming took 6 bases from V and 5 from J, leaving 7 bases between them. The CDR3 totals 12 residues. This CDR3 reads CASRYLNEKLFF. As DNA, the CDR3 is TGTGCCAGCAGATATCTGAATGAAAAACTGTTTTTT.